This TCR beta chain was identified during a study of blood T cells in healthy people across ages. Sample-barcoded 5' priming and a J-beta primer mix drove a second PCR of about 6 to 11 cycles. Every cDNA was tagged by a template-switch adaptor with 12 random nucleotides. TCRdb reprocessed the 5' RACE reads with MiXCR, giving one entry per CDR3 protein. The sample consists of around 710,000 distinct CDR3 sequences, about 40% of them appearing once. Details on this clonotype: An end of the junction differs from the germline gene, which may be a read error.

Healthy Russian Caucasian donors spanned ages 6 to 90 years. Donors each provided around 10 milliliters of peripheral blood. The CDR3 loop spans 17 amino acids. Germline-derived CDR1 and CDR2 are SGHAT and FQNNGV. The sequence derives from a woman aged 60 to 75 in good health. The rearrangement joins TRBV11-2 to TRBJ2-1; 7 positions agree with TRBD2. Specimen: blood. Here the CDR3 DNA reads TGTGCCGGCAGCCCTCTAGCGGTAGGGCTTATGTCGAATGAGCAGTTCTTC. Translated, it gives CAGSPLAVGLMSNEQFF.